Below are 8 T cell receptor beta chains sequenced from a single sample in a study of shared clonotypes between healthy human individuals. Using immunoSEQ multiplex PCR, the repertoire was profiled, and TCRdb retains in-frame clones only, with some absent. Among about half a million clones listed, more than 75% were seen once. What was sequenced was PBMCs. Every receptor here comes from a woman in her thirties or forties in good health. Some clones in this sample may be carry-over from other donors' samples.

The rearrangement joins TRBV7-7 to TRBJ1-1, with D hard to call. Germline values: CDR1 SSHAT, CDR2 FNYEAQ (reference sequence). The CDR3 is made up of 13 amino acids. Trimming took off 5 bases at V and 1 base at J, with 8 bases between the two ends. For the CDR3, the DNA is TGTGCCAGCAGCCGCAGTGAGAACACTGAAGCTTTCTTT. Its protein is CASSRSENTEAFF.

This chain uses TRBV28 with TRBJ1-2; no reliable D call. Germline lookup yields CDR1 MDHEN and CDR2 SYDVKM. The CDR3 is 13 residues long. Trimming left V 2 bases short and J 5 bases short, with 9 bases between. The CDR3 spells CASSLRGLYGYTF. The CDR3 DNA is TGTGCCAGCAGTTTAAGAGGGTTGTATGGCTACACCTTC.

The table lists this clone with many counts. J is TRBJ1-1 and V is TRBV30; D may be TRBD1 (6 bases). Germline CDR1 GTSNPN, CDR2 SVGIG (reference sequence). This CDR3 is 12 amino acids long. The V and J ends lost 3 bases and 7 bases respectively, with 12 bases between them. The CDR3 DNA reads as TGTGCCTGGAGCGTCGGGGGCCTTGAAGCTTTCTTT. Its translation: CAWSVGGLEAFF. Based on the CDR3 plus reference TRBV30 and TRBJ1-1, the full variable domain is SQTIHQWPATLVQPVGSPLSLECTVEGTSNPNLYWYRQAAGRGLQLLFYSVGIGQISSEVPQNLSASRPQDRQFILSSKKLLLSDSGFYLCAWSVGGLEAFFGQGTRLTVV.

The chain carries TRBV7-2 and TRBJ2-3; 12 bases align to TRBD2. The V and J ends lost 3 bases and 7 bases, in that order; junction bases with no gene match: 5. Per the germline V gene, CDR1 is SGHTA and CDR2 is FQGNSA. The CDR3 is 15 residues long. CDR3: CASSLTSGSRNTQYF. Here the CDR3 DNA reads TGTGCCAGCAGCTTGACTAGCGGGAGCCGGAATACGCAGTATTTT. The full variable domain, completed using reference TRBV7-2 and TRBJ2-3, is GAGVSQSPSNKVTEKGKDVELRCDPISGHTALYWYRQSLGQGLEFLIYFQGNSAPDKSGLPSDRFSAERTGGSVSTLTIQRTQQEDSAVYLCASSLTSGSRNTQYFGPGTRLTVL.

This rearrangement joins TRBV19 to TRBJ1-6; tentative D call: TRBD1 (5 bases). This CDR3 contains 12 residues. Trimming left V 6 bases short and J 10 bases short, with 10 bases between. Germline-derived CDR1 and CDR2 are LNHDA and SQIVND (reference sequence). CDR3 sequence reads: CASSRVGSPLHF. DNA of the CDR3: TGTGCCAGTAGCAGGGTTGGGTCACCCCTCCACTTT.

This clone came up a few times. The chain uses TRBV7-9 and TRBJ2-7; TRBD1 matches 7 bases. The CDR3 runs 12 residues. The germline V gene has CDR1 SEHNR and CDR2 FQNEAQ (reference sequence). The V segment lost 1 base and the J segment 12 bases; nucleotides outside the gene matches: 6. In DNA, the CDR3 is TGTGCCAGCAGCTTAGAGGGACAGTCTGGGTACTTC. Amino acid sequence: CASSLEGQSGYF.

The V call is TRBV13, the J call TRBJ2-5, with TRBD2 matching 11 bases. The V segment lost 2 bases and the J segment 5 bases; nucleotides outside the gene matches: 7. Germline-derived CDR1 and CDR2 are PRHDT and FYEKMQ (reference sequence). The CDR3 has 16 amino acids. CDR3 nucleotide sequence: TGTGCCAGCAGCTTACCCCTAGCGGGAGGTGAGGAGACCCAGTACTTC. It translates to CASSLPLAGGEETQYF.

CDR3 nucleotides: TGTGCCAGCAGTTTGACAGGGGAATCCTACGAGCAGTACTTC. As protein: CASSLTGESYEQYF. The gene calls are TRBV28 and TRBJ2-7; 8 nucleotides align to TRBD1. The CDR3 contains 14 residues. Germline V gene lookup returns CDR1 MDHEN and CDR2 SYDVKM. V lost 3 bases, J lost 1 base, and 2 bases stayed unmatched.